The rows below give T cell receptor beta chains drawn from one sample of a study of cytomegalovirus exposure and HLA in healthy donors. Only in-frame clones appear in the TCRdb table, and some are missing; sequencing was by immunoSEQ multiplex PCR. This table has about 170,000 clones, approximately 84% appearing once. Sequenced material: PBMCs. The source of these receptors is a man aged 25-45 years in good health and CMV-seropositive. Both conserved end residues are part of each CDR3. D genes are given only for firm matches. Size tells how often a clone was seen (once, few, many) or the class of an expanded clone, and some rows leave it out.

D gene	V gene	J gene	clone size	CDR3 protein	CDR3 DNA
TRBD2	TRBV19	TRBJ2-5	-	CASSPWGGRETQYF	TGTGCCAGTAGTCCCTGGGGGGGTCGGGAGACCCAGTACTTC
TRBD2	TRBV5-1	TRBJ2-1	few	CASSPGLAAPGQFF	TGCGCCAGCAGCCCGGGACTAGCGGCCCCAGGGCAGTTCTTC
TRBD1	TRBV5-1	TRBJ2-7	-	CASRLGTGVISTEQYF	TGCGCCAGCAGGCTGGGGACAGGGGTTATTTCGACGGAGCAGTACTTC
-	TRBV4-3	TRBJ2-3	-	CASSQDRGTEDDADTQYF	TGCGCCAGCAGCCAAGATCGAGGGACTGAGGACGACGCAGATACGCAGTATTTT
-	TRBV7-9	TRBJ1-2	-	CASSSEGGIKGYGYTF	TGTGCCAGCAGCTCAGAGGGGGGGATAAAAGGCTATGGCTACACCTTC
TRBD1	TRBV19	TRBJ1-5	once	CASSTDRGSNQPQHF	TGTGCCAGTAGCACTGACAGGGGGAGCAATCAGCCCCAGCATTTT
-	TRBV7-9	TRBJ2-7	few	CASRDGRSNYEQYF	TGTGCCAGCAGGGACGGGAGATCCAACTACGAGCAGTACTTC
TRBD1	TRBV18	TRBJ2-7	-	CASSQRRQGDYEQYF	TGTGCCAGCTCTCAACGAAGGCAGGGGGATTACGAGCAGTACTTC
-	TRBV5-3	TRBJ2-1	-	CARSGFGLIFGEQFF	TGTGCCAGAAGCGGTTTTGGACTTATTTTTGGTGAGCAGTTCTTC
-	TRBV21-1	TRBJ2-5	-	CASPTTDRVAETQYF	TGTGCCAGCCCCACCACGGACAGGGTTGCAGAGACCCAGTACTTC
TRBD2	TRBV4-1	TRBJ2-1	-	CASSLLAGVYNEQFF	TGCGCCAGCAGCCTTCTAGCGGGAGTATACAATGAGCAGTTCTTC
TRBD2	TRBV2	TRBJ2-1	-	CASSEVTSGGSRFF	TGTGCCAGCAGTGAAGTCACTAGCGGGGGATCCAGGTTCTTC
-	TRBV19	TRBJ1-3	-	CASSRAGSGNTIYF	TGTGCCAGTAGTAGGGCGGGCTCTGGAAACACCATATATTTT
-	TRBV7-2	TRBJ2-1	-	CASSPEIHNEQFF	TGTGCCAGCAGCCCGGAGATCCACAATGAGCAGTTCTTC
TRBD1	TRBV19	TRBJ1-1	few	CASSIPQTGVNTEAFF	TGTGCCAGTAGTATCCCCCAGACAGGGGTGAACACTGAAGCTTTCTTT
-	TRBV29-1	TRBJ2-3	-	CSVGASTDTQYF	TGCAGCGTTGGGGCGAGCACAGATACGCAGTATTTT
TRBD2	TRBV29-1	TRBJ2-7	once	CSVDIGLDEQYF	TGCAGCGTTGACATCGGACTAGACGAGCAGTACTTC
-	TRBV2	TRBJ2-6	once	CASNGRLTGANVLTF	TGTGCCAGCAACGGCAGGCTCACTGGGGCCAACGTCCTGACTTTC
TRBD1	TRBV9	TRBJ1-1	once	CASSPRQGNTEAFF	TGTGCCAGCAGCCCCCGACAGGGGAACACTGAAGCTTTCTTT
TRBD2	TRBV11-2	TRBJ2-1	-	CASRQTSGEQFF	TGTGCCAGCAGACAAACTAGCGGGGAGCAGTTCTTC
TRBD2	TRBV11-3	TRBJ2-1	-	CASSSGLAATYNEQFF	TGTGCCAGCAGCTCCGGACTAGCGGCCACCTACAATGAGCAGTTCTTC
TRBD2	TRBV18	TRBJ2-1	-	CASSPGTRTFF	TGTGCCAGCTCACCAGGGACTAGAACGTTCTTC
-	TRBV18	TRBJ1-2	-	CASSPRQEDGYTF	TGTGCCAGCTCACCACGTCAGGAGGACGGCTACACCTTC
TRBD2	TRBV6-6	TRBJ2-7	-	CASSSLGGSSYEQYF	TGTGCCAGCAGTTCCCTTGGCGGGAGCTCCTACGAGCAGTACTTC
-	TRBV2	TRBJ2-7	-	CASNAQGPGVEQYF	TGTGCCAGCAATGCCCAGGGCCCTGGGGTTGAGCAGTACTTC
-	TRBV21-1	TRBJ2-5	-	CASSWGTGETQYF	TGTGCCAGCAGCTGGGGGACAGGAGAGACCCAGTACTTC
TRBD2	TRBV5-1	TRBJ2-7	once	CASSFGLAVKAYEQYF	TGCGCCAGCAGCTTTGGACTAGCGGTAAAAGCCTACGAGCAGTACTTC
-	TRBV4-3	TRBJ2-6	-	CASSQDPVSGANVLTF	TGCGCCAGCAGCCAAGATCCGGTCTCTGGGGCCAACGTCCTGACTTTC
-	TRBV29-1	TRBJ2-1	-	CSVKAASSYNEQFF	TGCAGCGTAAAAGCGGCAAGCTCCTACAATGAGCAGTTCTTC
-	TRBV4-1	TRBJ2-5	once	CASSQGLVARETQYF	TGCGCCAGCAGCCAAGGGTTAGTTGCTAGAGAGACCCAGTACTTC
-	TRBV18	TRBJ1-5	-	CASSPAGQPQHF	TGTGCCAGCTCACCAGCCGGTCAGCCCCAGCATTTT
-	TRBV29-1	TRBJ2-1	-	CSVDPQGGRLEQFF	TGCAGCGTTGACCCTCAGGGTGGACGTCTAGAGCAGTTCTTC
-	TRBV7-8	TRBJ2-3	-	CASSPGTTYTDTQYF	TGTGCCAGCAGCCCCGGGACAACCTACACAGATACGCAGTATTTT
TRBD1	TRBV18	TRBJ1-1	few	CASSLWPTGQNEAFF	TGTGCCAGCTCACTTTGGCCAACGGGACAGAATGAAGCTTTCTTT
-	TRBV19	TRBJ1-2	-	CASSRGVRNYGYTF	TGTGCCAGTAGTAGGGGGGTGAGGAACTATGGCTACACCTTC
TRBD2	TRBV2	TRBJ2-1	-	CASSELASGYNEQFF	TGTGCCAGCAGTGAGTTGGCTAGCGGGTACAATGAGCAGTTCTTC
-	TRBV7-9	TRBJ1-5	-	CASSPGGLVNQPQHF	TGTGCCAGCAGCCCCGGGGGGCTGGTGAATCAGCCCCAGCATTTT
TRBD1	TRBV6-1	TRBJ2-5	-	CASTFSGQRGETQYF	TGTGCCAGCACTTTTTCGGGACAGCGCGGGGAGACCCAGTACTTC
-	TRBV7-9	TRBJ1-2	-	CSSSSPLSGGYTF	TGTTCCAGCAGCTCACCCCTCAGCGGGGGCTACACCTTC
TRBD1	TRBV18	TRBJ1-4	few	CASSPQGAGTNEKLFF	TGTGCCAGCTCACCACAGGGGGCTGGAACTAATGAAAAACTGTTTTTT
-	TRBV6-4	TRBJ2-3	-	CASSEEVTSTDTQYF	TGTGCCAGCAGTGAAGAGGTTACTAGCACAGATACGCAGTATTTT
TRBD2	TRBV7-2	TRBJ2-3	-	CASSPQSGTSTDTQYF	TGTGCCAGCAGCCCCCAAAGCGGGACCAGCACAGATACGCAGTATTTT
TRBD2	TRBV11-3	TRBJ2-3	-	CASSRLAGFTDTQYF	TGTGCCAGCAGCAGACTAGCGGGATTCACAGATACGCAGTATTTT
TRBD2	TRBV6-1	TRBJ2-1	-	CASSAPSRLAGVNEQFF	TGTGCCAGCAGTGCTCCCTCCCGACTAGCGGGAGTCAATGAGCAGTTCTTC
TRBD2	TRBV27	TRBJ2-7	-	CASSLAGDSYEQYF	TGTGCCAGCAGTCTAGCGGGAGACTCCTACGAGCAGTACTTC
-	TRBV7-3	TRBJ2-3	-	CASSLNPPDTQYF	TGTGCCAGCAGCTTAAATCCCCCTGATACGCAGTATTTT
-	TRBV2	TRBJ1-2	-	CASSGATALSGYTF	TGTGCCAGCAGTGGCGCGACAGCTCTAAGTGGCTACACCTTC
-	TRBV6-1	TRBJ1-2	-	CASTGTGNYGYTF	TGTGCCAGCACCGGTACAGGCAACTATGGCTACACCTTC
TRBD2	TRBV7-3	TRBJ2-1	-	CASSRPGTSGSNEQFF	TGTGCCAGCAGCAGGCCCGGGACTAGCGGGTCAAATGAGCAGTTCTTC
-	TRBV4-1	TRBJ1-4	few	CASSPGLTTTNEKLFF	TGCGCCAGCAGCCCGGGACTGACTACAACTAATGAAAAACTGTTTTTT